This T cell receptor beta chain was captured in a study of blood T cell repertoires in COVID-19. Looking at the study overall: The samples span acute and convalescent COVID-19 from the United States, Italy and Spain. Sources were T cells, B-cell-depleted T cells, or PBMCs; the material itself was cDNA or gDNA.

This CDR3 spans 14 amino acids. Looked up from germline, CDR1 is SEHNR and CDR2 is FQNEAQ (reference sequence). The V and J ends lost 5 bases and 1 base respectively, with 12 bases between them. Per the original data handling: It was from reference gene primer amplification that nucleated cell counts were estimated. Method: immunoSEQ multiplex PCR; TCRdb's copy keeps in-frame clones and lacks some. The V and J calls and the clone size are those of that table, but D and trimming were determined from the DNA. The profile shows a few hundred thousand clones, more than 75% of them singletons. The chain joins TRBV7-9 to TRBJ2-7, with D possibly matching TRBD2 (6 bases). The clonotype was recovered from a woman between 50 and 59 years old with active or convalescent COVID-19. The sample consisted of peripheral blood. The CDR3 here is CASSPEGYSYEQYF. As DNA, the CDR3 is TGTGCCAGCAGCCCGGAGGGGTATTCCTACGAGCAGTACTTC.